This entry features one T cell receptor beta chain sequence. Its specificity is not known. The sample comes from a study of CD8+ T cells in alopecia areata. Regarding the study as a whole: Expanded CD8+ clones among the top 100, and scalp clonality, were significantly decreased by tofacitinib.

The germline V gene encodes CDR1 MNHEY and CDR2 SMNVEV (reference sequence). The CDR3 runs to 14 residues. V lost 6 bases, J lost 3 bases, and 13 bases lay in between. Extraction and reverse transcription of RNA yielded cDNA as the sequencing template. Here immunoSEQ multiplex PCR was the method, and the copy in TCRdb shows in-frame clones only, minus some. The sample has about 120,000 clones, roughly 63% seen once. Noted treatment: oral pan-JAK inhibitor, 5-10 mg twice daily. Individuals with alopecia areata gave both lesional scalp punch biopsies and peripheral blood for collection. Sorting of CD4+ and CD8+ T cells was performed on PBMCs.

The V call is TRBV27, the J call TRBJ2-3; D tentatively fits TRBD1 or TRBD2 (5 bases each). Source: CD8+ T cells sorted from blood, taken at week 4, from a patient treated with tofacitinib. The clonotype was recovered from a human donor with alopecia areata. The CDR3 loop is CASSPRGVTDTQYF. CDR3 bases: TGTGCCAGCAGCCCTCGGGGCGTTACAGATACGCAGTATTTT.